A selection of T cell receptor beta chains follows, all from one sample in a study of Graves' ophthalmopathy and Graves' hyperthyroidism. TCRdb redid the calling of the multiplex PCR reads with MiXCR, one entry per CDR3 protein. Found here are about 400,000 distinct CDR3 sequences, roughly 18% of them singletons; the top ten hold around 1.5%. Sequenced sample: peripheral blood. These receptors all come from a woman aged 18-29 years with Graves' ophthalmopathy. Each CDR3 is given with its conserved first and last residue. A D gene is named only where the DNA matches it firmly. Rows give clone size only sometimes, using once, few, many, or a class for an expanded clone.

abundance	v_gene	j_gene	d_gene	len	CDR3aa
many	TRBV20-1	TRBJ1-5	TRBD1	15	CSAREDRVVRQPQHF
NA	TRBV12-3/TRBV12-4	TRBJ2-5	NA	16	CASSLGGRTVQETQYF
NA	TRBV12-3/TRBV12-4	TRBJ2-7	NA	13	CASSSTDVYEQYF
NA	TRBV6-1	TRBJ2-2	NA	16	CASSRIQGQEGGELFF
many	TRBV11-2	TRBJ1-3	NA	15	CASSLGPSSGNTIYF
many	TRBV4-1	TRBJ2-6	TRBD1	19	CASSQVSGTGDSGANVLTF
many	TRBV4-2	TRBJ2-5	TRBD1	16	CASSHARGQGGETQYF
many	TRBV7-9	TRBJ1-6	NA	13	CASSFQRNSPLHF
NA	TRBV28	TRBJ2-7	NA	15	CASSFLRDSNYEQYF
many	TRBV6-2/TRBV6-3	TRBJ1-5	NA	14	CASSYRDLNQPQHF
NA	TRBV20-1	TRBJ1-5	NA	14	CSALLGLPSQPQHF
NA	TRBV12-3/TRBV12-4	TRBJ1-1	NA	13	CASIKTWGTEAFF
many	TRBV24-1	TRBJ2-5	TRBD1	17	CATSDRGTGAVQETQYF
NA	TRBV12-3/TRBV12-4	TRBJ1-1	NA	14	CASGSGASGTEAFF
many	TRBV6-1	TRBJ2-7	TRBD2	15	CASSGTSGSSHEQYF
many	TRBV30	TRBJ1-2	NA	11	CACIIAGKDTF
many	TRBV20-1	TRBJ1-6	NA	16	CSARISRDWSNSPLHF
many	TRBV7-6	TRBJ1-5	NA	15	CASSLVYGSNQPQHF
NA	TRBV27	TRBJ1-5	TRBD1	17	CASSRGQGLRGNQPQHF
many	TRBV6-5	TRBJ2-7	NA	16	CASSYSRASSSYEQYF
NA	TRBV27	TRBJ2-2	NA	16	CASSPPRQENTGELFF
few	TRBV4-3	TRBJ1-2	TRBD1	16	CASSRDRGTSNYGYTF
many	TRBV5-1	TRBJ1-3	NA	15	CASSLVPSSGNTIYF
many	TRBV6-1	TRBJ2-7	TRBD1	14	CASSVRDRAYEQYF
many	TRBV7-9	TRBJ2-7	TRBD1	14	CASNLQGRVYEQYF